A selection of T cell receptor beta chains follows, all from one sample in a study of T cell responses to AZD1222 COVID-19 vaccine. Clones were sequenced by immunoSEQ multiplex PCR, and TCRdb holds only the in-frame ones, with some missing. Altogether under 200,000 clones are present, roughly 92% being singletons, with the ten largest covering less than 1.5%. The specimen comprised peripheral blood, sampled on day 0 of AZD1222 vaccination. The receptors stem from an adult in good health. Each CDR3 is given with its conserved first and last residue. The D gene is left open where the match is weak. The size field is filled for only some rows; it gives once, few, many or a size class.

J gene: TRBJ2-5; clone size: few; CDR3 length: 15; V gene: TRBV5-4; D gene: NA; CDR3 protein: CASSTRMAGGETQYF; CDR3 DNA: TGTGCCAGCAGCACCAGAATGGCGGGTGGGGAGACCCAGTACTTC
J gene: TRBJ2-5; clone size: NA; CDR3 length: 13; V gene: TRBV4-1; D gene: NA; CDR3 protein: CASSQRRFETQYF; CDR3 DNA: TGCGCCAGCAGCCAACGTCGCTTTGAGACCCAGTACTTC
J gene: TRBJ1-2; clone size: NA; CDR3 length: 16; V gene: TRBV19; D gene: NA; CDR3 protein: CASSMRRSPTNYGYTF; CDR3 DNA: TGTGCCAGTAGTATGCGCCGGAGTCCTACTAACTATGGCTACACCTTC
J gene: TRBJ2-5; clone size: NA; CDR3 length: 13; V gene: TRBV25-1; D gene: TRBD1; CDR3 protein: CASSERRGETQYF; CDR3 DNA: TGTGCCAGCAGTGAACGCAGGGGGGAGACCCAGTACTTC
J gene: TRBJ1-6; clone size: NA; CDR3 length: 15; V gene: TRBV7-6; D gene: NA; CDR3 protein: CASSSNSDYNSPLHF; CDR3 DNA: TGTGCCAGCAGCTCTAACAGTGACTATAATTCACCCCTCCACTTT
J gene: TRBJ1-1; clone size: NA; CDR3 length: 14; V gene: TRBV10-3; D gene: NA; CDR3 protein: CAISRRGDGTEAFF; CDR3 DNA: TGTGCCATCAGCCGGCGAGGGGATGGCACTGAAGCTTTCTTT
J gene: TRBJ1-6; clone size: once; CDR3 length: 15; V gene: TRBV2; D gene: NA; CDR3 protein: CASSQGGMEWSPLHF; CDR3 DNA: TGTGCCAGCAGCCAAGGGGGGATGGAATGGTCACCCCTCCACTTT
J gene: TRBJ1-1; clone size: NA; CDR3 length: 16; V gene: TRBV28; D gene: NA; CDR3 protein: CASSLWMGDMNTEAFF; CDR3 DNA: TGTGCCAGCAGTTTATGGATGGGGGACATGAACACTGAAGCTTTCTTT
J gene: TRBJ2-6; clone size: NA; CDR3 length: 15; V gene: TRBV7-2; D gene: NA; CDR3 protein: CASSTQGAGANVLTF; CDR3 DNA: TGTGCCAGCAGCACACAGGGAGCAGGGGCCAACGTCCTGACTTTC
J gene: TRBJ1-6; clone size: NA; CDR3 length: 18; V gene: TRBV7-2; D gene: NA; CDR3 protein: CASSPRRAGGRRDSPLHF; CDR3 DNA: TGTGCCAGCAGCCCAAGGCGCGCGGGGGGCCGTAGGGATTCACCCCTCCACTTT
J gene: TRBJ2-7; clone size: NA; CDR3 length: 14; V gene: TRBV7-2; D gene: TRBD1; CDR3 protein: CASSLDDRGHEQYF; CDR3 DNA: TGTGCCAGCAGCTTAGACGACAGGGGACACGAGCAGTACTTC
J gene: TRBJ1-1; clone size: NA; CDR3 length: 15; V gene: TRBV5-4; D gene: NA; CDR3 protein: CASSPGGQVRTEAFF; CDR3 DNA: TGTGCCAGCAGCCCTGGAGGGCAGGTGAGAACTGAAGCTTTCTTT
J gene: TRBJ1-4; clone size: NA; CDR3 length: 14; V gene: TRBV5-4; D gene: NA; CDR3 protein: CASSLPGGSEKLFF; CDR3 DNA: TGTGCCAGCAGCTTGCCAGGAGGAAGTGAAAAACTGTTTTTT
J gene: TRBJ2-7; clone size: once; CDR3 length: 16; V gene: TRBV4-2; D gene: NA; CDR3 protein: CASSQDHGESSYEQYF; CDR3 DNA: TGTGCCAGCAGCCAAGACCACGGGGAGAGCTCCTACGAGCAGTACTTC
J gene: TRBJ1-5; clone size: NA; CDR3 length: 15; V gene: TRBV9; D gene: TRBD1; CDR3 protein: CASSGSPTGNQPQHF; CDR3 DNA: TGTGCCAGCAGCGGATCCCCGACAGGGAATCAGCCCCAGCATTTT
J gene: TRBJ1-2; clone size: NA; CDR3 length: 15; V gene: TRBV7-2; D gene: NA; CDR3 protein: CASSPLGQPPYGYTF; CDR3 DNA: TGTGCCAGCAGCCCGTTAGGACAGCCGCCCTATGGCTACACCTTC
J gene: TRBJ1-2; clone size: NA; CDR3 length: 15; V gene: TRBV7-9; D gene: TRBD1; CDR3 protein: CASSGTGAIGYGYTF; CDR3 DNA: TGTGCCAGCAGCGGGACAGGGGCAATAGGGTATGGCTACACCTTC
J gene: TRBJ1-2; clone size: NA; CDR3 length: 13; V gene: TRBV12-3/TRBV12-4; D gene: NA; CDR3 protein: CASTLFGNRGYTF; CDR3 DNA: TGTGCCAGCACCCTTTTTGGGAACAGAGGCTACACCTTC
J gene: TRBJ2-2; clone size: once; CDR3 length: 12; V gene: TRBV7-3; D gene: NA; CDR3 protein: CASSSNTGELFF; CDR3 DNA: TGTGCCAGCAGCTCGAACACCGGGGAGCTGTTTTTT
J gene: TRBJ2-7; clone size: NA; CDR3 length: 15; V gene: TRBV19; D gene: TRBD1; CDR3 protein: CASSVRGRTSYEQYF; CDR3 DNA: TGTGCCAGTAGCGTAAGGGGGCGTACCTCCTACGAGCAGTACTTC
J gene: TRBJ1-2; clone size: NA; CDR3 length: 14; V gene: TRBV30; D gene: TRBD1; CDR3 protein: CAWSAMTGGLGYTF; CDR3 DNA: TGTGCCTGGAGTGCAATGACAGGGGGCCTGGGCTACACCTTC
J gene: TRBJ1-4; clone size: NA; CDR3 length: 14; V gene: TRBV18; D gene: NA; CDR3 protein: CASSPSGVNEKLFF; CDR3 DNA: TGTGCCAGCTCACCGTCAGGGGTTAATGAAAAACTGTTTTTT
J gene: TRBJ1-5; clone size: few; CDR3 length: 14; V gene: TRBV7-2; D gene: NA; CDR3 protein: CASSLEGVNQPQHF; CDR3 DNA: TGTGCCAGCAGCTTAGAAGGGGTCAATCAGCCCCAGCATTTT
J gene: TRBJ1-5; clone size: once; CDR3 length: 14; V gene: TRBV19; D gene: NA; CDR3 protein: CASSNRVGNQPQHF; CDR3 DNA: TGTGCCAGTAGTAATAGGGTTGGCAATCAGCCCCAGCATTTT
J gene: TRBJ2-1; clone size: once; CDR3 length: 16; V gene: TRBV9; D gene: TRBD2; CDR3 protein: CASSRAGGARGNEQFF; CDR3 DNA: TGTGCCAGCAGCCGGGCCGGGGGGGCCCGGGGAAATGAGCAGTTCTTC
J gene: TRBJ1-3; clone size: NA; CDR3 length: 18; V gene: TRBV5-4; D gene: NA; CDR3 protein: CASSALGGDFPSGNTIYF; CDR3 DNA: TGTGCCAGCAGCGCGTTGGGGGGCGACTTTCCCTCTGGAAACACCATATATTTT
J gene: TRBJ1-6; clone size: NA; CDR3 length: 16; V gene: TRBV18; D gene: NA; CDR3 protein: CASSPPSGGRVSPLHF; CDR3 DNA: TGTGCCAGCTCACCACCGTCCGGTGGCAGGGTTTCACCCCTCCACTTT
J gene: TRBJ1-2; clone size: NA; CDR3 length: 14; V gene: TRBV28; D gene: NA; CDR3 protein: CASSFQRTFYGYTF; CDR3 DNA: TGTGCCAGCAGTTTTCAGCGGACCTTCTATGGCTACACCTTC
J gene: TRBJ1-2; clone size: NA; CDR3 length: 13; V gene: TRBV6-5; D gene: NA; CDR3 protein: CAATSGNWDGYTF; CDR3 DNA: TGTGCCGCCACTTCGGGTAATTGGGATGGCTACACCTTC
J gene: TRBJ2-7; clone size: NA; CDR3 length: 13; V gene: TRBV5-6; D gene: NA; CDR3 protein: CASSLSFGYEQYF; CDR3 DNA: TGTGCCAGCAGCTTGTCTTTCGGCTACGAGCAGTACTTC
J gene: TRBJ1-5; clone size: NA; CDR3 length: 13; V gene: TRBV5-4; D gene: TRBD1; CDR3 protein: CASSRDRNQPQHF; CDR3 DNA: TGTGCCAGCAGCAGGGACAGAAATCAGCCCCAGCATTTT
J gene: TRBJ1-2; clone size: once; CDR3 length: 14; V gene: TRBV7-9; D gene: NA; CDR3 protein: CASSPQGRIYGYTF; CDR3 DNA: TGTGCCAGCAGCCCCCAGGGACGGATCTATGGCTACACCTTC
J gene: TRBJ2-1; clone size: NA; CDR3 length: 15; V gene: TRBV6-5; D gene: TRBD2; CDR3 protein: CASSYAGGQIDEQFF; CDR3 DNA: TGTGCCAGCAGTTACGCGGGGGGGCAGATTGATGAGCAGTTCTTC
J gene: TRBJ2-5; clone size: NA; CDR3 length: 16; V gene: TRBV18; D gene: NA; CDR3 protein: CASSQNPPSPQETQYF; CDR3 DNA: TGTGCCAGCTCACAGAACCCCCCTTCCCCACAAGAGACCCAGTACTTC
J gene: TRBJ1-2; clone size: NA; CDR3 length: 17; V gene: TRBV7-2; D gene: TRBD1; CDR3 protein: CASSQKGQGDLFYGYTF; CDR3 DNA: TGTGCCAGCAGCCAAAAGGGACAGGGGGACCTTTTCTATGGCTACACCTTC
J gene: TRBJ2-1; clone size: NA; CDR3 length: 13; V gene: TRBV2; D gene: TRBD1; CDR3 protein: CASSQRQGDEQFF; CDR3 DNA: TGTGCCAGCAGCCAACGACAGGGGGACGAGCAGTTCTTC
J gene: TRBJ2-2; clone size: NA; CDR3 length: 12; V gene: TRBV7-3; D gene: NA; CDR3 protein: CASSLAAGELFF; CDR3 DNA: TGTGCCAGCAGCTTAGCGGCCGGGGAGCTGTTTTTT
J gene: TRBJ2-5; clone size: NA; CDR3 length: 17; V gene: TRBV18; D gene: TRBD1; CDR3 protein: CASYTGTGATRKETQYF; CDR3 DNA: TGTGCCAGCTACACCGGGACAGGTGCCACCCGAAAAGAGACCCAGTACTTC
J gene: TRBJ1-1; clone size: NA; CDR3 length: 15; V gene: TRBV4-2; D gene: NA; CDR3 protein: CASSQGGVGNTEAFF; CDR3 DNA: TGTGCCAGCAGCCAAGGGGGGGTGGGGAACACTGAAGCTTTCTTT
J gene: TRBJ1-1; clone size: NA; CDR3 length: 14; V gene: TRBV3-1/TRBV3-2; D gene: NA; CDR3 protein: CASSSREGRSEAFF; CDR3 DNA: TGTGCCAGCAGCTCAAGGGAGGGCCGGAGTGAAGCTTTCTTT
J gene: TRBJ1-3; clone size: NA; CDR3 length: 15; V gene: TRBV2; D gene: TRBD1; CDR3 protein: CASREDRGLVDTIYF; CDR3 DNA: TGTGCCAGCAGAGAGGACAGGGGCCTCGTGGACACCATATATTTT
J gene: TRBJ2-2; clone size: NA; CDR3 length: 16; V gene: TRBV5-4; D gene: NA; CDR3 protein: CASSFPRATNTGELFF; CDR3 DNA: TGTGCCAGCAGCTTCCCCCGGGCGACGAACACCGGGGAGCTGTTTTTT
J gene: TRBJ2-5; clone size: NA; CDR3 length: 16; V gene: TRBV2; D gene: TRBD1; CDR3 protein: CASRGNRDRNRETQYF; CDR3 DNA: TGTGCCAGCAGGGGGAACCGGGACAGGAATCGAGAGACCCAGTACTTC
J gene: TRBJ1-1; clone size: NA; CDR3 length: 18; V gene: TRBV18; D gene: NA; CDR3 protein: CASSPGIGRGGANTEAFF; CDR3 DNA: TGTGCCAGCTCCCCCGGCATCGGGAGGGGCGGGGCGAACACTGAAGCTTTCTTT
J gene: TRBJ1-6; clone size: NA; CDR3 length: 14; V gene: TRBV6-5; D gene: TRBD1; CDR3 protein: CASDRGSGNSPLHF; CDR3 DNA: TGTGCCAGCGACAGGGGGTCGGGTAATTCACCCCTCCACTTT
J gene: TRBJ1-4; clone size: NA; CDR3 length: 15; V gene: TRBV10-1; D gene: TRBD1; CDR3 protein: CASSESGQGNEKLFF; CDR3 DNA: TGCGCCAGCAGTGAGTCCGGACAGGGGAATGAAAAACTGTTTTTT
J gene: TRBJ1-1; clone size: NA; CDR3 length: 16; V gene: TRBV11-1; D gene: NA; CDR3 protein: CASSLKRLGTNTEAFF; CDR3 DNA: TGTGCCAGCAGCTTAAAACGTTTAGGGACGAACACTGAAGCTTTCTTT
J gene: TRBJ1-4; clone size: NA; CDR3 length: 14; V gene: TRBV19; D gene: TRBD1; CDR3 protein: CASSIQTGSEKLFF; CDR3 DNA: TGTGCCAGTAGTATCCAGACAGGGAGTGAAAAACTGTTTTTT